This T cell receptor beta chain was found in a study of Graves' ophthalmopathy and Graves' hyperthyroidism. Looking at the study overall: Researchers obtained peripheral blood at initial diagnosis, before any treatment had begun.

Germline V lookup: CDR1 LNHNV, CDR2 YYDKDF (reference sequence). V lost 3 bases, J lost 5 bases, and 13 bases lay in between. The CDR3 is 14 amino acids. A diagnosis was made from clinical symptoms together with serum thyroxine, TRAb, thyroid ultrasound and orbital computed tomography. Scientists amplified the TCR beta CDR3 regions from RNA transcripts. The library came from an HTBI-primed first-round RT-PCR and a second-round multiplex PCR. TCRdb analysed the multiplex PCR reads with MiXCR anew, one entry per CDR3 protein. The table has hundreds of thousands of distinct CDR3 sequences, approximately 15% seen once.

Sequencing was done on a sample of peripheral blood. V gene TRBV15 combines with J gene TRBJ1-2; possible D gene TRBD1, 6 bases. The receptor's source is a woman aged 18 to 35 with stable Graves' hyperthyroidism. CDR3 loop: CATSSAAGEYGYTF. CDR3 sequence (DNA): TGTGCCACCAGCAGTGCGGCAGGGGAGTATGGCTACACCTTC. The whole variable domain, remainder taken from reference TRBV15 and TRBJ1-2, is DAMVIQNPRYQVTQFGKPVTLSCSQTLNHNVMYWYQQKSSQAPKLLFHYYDKDFNNEADTPDNFQSRRPNTSFCFLDIRSPGLGDTAMYLCATSSAAGEYGYTFGSGTRLTVV.